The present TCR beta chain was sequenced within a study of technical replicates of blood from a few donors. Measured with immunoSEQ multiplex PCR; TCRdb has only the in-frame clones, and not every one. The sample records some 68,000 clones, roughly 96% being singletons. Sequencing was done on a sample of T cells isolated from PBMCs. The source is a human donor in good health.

The CDR3: CASSLSSQGNQPQHF. CDR3 bases: TGTGCCAGCAGTTTATCAAGTCAGGGCAATCAGCCCCAGCATTTT. V and J are TRBV28 and TRBJ1-5; D is undetermined. Per the germline V gene, CDR1 is MDHEN and CDR2 is SYDVKM. Trimming stripped 1 base from V and 2 bases from J, with 9 bases between. CDR3 length equals 15 residues.